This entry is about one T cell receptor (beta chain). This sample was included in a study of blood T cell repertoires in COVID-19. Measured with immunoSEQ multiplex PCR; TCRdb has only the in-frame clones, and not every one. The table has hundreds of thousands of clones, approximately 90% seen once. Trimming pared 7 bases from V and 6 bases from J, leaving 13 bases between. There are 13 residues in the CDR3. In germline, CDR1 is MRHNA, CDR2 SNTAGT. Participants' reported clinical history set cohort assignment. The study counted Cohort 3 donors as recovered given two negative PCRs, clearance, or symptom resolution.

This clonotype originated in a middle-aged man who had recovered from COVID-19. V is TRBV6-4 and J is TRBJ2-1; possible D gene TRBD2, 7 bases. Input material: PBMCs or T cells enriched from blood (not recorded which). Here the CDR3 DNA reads TGTGCCAGCAAGGCGGGGGCCACCAATGAGCAGTTCTTC. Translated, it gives CASKAGATNEQFF.